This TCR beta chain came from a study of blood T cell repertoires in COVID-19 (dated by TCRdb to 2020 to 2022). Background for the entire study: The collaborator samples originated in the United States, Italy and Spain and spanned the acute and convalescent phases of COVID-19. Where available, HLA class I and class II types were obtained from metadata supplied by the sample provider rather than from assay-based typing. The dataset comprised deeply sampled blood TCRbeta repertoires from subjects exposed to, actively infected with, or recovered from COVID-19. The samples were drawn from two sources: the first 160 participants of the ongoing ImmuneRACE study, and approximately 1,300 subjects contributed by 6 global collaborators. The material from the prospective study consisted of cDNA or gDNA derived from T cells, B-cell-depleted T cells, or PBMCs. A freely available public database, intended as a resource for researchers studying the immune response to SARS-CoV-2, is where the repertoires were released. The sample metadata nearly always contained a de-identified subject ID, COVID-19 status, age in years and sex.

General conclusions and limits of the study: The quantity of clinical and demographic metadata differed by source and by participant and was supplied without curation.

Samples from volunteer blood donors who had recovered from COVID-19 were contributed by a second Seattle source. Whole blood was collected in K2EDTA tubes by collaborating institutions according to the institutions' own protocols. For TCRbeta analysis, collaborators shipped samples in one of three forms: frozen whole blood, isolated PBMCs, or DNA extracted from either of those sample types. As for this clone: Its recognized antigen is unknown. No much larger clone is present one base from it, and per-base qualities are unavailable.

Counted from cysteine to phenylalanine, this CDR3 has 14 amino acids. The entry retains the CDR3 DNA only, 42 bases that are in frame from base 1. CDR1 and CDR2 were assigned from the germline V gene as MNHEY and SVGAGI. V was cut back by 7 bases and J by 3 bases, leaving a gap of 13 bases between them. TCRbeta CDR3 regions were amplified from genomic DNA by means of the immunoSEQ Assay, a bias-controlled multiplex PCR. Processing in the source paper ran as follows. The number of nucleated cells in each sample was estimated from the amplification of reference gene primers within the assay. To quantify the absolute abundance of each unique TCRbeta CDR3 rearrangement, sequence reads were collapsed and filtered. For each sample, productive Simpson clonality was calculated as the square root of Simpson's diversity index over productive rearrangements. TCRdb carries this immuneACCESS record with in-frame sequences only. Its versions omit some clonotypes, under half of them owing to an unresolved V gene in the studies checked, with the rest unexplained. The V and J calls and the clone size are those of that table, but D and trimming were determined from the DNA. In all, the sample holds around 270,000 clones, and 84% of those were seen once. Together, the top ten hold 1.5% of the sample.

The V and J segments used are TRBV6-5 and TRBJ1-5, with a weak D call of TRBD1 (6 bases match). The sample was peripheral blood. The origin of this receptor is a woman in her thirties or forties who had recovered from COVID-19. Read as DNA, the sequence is TGTGCCAGCATTCTAGACAGGCACAATCAGCCCCAGCATTTT. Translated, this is CASILDRHNQPQHF.